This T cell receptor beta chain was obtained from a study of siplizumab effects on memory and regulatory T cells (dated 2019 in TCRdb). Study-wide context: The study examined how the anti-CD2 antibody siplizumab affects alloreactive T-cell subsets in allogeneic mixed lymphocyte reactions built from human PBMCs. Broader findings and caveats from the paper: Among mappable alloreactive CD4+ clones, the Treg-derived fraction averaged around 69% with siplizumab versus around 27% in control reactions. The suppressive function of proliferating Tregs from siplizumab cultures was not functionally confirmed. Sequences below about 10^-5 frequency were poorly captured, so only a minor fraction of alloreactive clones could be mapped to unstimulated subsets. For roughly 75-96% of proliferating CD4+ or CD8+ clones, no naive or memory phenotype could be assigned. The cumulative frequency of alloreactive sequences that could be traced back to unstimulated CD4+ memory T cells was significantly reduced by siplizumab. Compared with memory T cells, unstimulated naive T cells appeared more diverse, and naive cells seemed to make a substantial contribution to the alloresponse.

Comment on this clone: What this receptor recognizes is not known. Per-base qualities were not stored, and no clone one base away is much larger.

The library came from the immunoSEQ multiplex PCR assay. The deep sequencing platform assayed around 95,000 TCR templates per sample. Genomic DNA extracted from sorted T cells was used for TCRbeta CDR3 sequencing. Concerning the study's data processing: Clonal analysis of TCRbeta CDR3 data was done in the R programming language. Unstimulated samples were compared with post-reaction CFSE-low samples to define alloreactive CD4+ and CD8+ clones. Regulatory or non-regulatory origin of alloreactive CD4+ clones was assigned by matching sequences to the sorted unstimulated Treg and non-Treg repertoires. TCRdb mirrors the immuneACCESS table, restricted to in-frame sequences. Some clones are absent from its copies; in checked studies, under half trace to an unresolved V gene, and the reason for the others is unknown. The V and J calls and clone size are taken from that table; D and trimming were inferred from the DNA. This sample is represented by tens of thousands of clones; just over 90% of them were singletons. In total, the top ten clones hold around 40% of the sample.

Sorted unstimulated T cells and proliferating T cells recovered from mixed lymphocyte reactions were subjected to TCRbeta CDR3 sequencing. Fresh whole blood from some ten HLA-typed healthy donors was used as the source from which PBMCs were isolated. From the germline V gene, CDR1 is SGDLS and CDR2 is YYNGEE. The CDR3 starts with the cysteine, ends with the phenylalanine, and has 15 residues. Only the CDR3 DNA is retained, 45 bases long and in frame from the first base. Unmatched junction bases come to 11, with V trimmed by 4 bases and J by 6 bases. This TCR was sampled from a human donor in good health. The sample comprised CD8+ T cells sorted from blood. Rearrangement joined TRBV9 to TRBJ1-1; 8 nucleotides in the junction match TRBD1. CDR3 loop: CASSSRDRSYAEAFF. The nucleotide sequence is TGTGCCAGCAGCTCACGGGACAGGTCTTACGCTGAAGCTTTCTTT. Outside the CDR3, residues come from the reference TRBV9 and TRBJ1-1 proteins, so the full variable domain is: DSGVTQTPKHLITATGQRVTLRCSPRSGDLSVYWYQQSLDQGLQFLIQYYNGEERAKGNILERFSAQQFPDLHSELNLSSLELGDSALYFCASSSRDRSYAEAFFGQGTRLTVV.